This section outlines one T cell receptor (beta chain) sequence together with its context. Its antigen specificity is not known. Per-base quality was not reported, and no clone a single base away is much larger than it. The data were obtained in a study of cytomegalovirus exposure and HLA in healthy donors (dated 2017 in TCRdb). Some background on the complete study: According to an earlier analysis of around 600 of the donors, roughly 180 million T cells yielded some 120 million unique TCR beta sequences and approximately 300 Gb of sequence data. An early release that covered fewer than 750 HLA-typed donors contained approximately 320 gigabases of sequencing data and 75 million to 100 million unique TCR sequences. Of the 300 to 450 genotyped donors, approximately 82% fell in the genetic ancestry cluster associated with self-reported Caucasian donors. The study was designed to test whether signatures of past pathogen exposure could be identified by cataloging public T cell receptors. Using immunosequencing, the study profiled T cell repertoires from some 670 subjects and related those repertoires to cytomegalovirus serostatus. In addition to the first cohort of 666 subjects, a separate validation cohort of around 110 different subjects was used. To predict cytomegalovirus infection status, the study combined high-throughput TCR immunosequencing, statistical association of individual TCRs with disease status, and machine learning. To study patterns of TCR occurrence, a later analysis re-analyzed previously published TCR beta repertoires from just over 650 donors and added high-resolution HLA genotyping. The later analysis used no new phenotypic data to find candidate immune exposures, relying instead on TCR beta sequences and their occurrence across donors. To decide whether each TCR beta V gene segment behaved as functional or pseudogenic, an earlier analysis of some 600 of the donors relied on high-throughput TCR beta sequencing. Alongside the repertoire data, information on donor age, sex, ethnicity and CMV serostatus was compiled. A later genetic analysis used genome-wide SNP genotypes for about 60% of the 666 donors, treating that subset as a discovery cohort. Every discovery cohort repertoire had been produced on one sequencing platform. Both class I and class II loci were covered by HLA typing, at four-digit resolution. Typing coverage varied by locus: roughly 629-640 donors for A, B, C, DRB1 and DQB1; under 550 for DQA1; about 600 for DPA1; more than 450 for DPB1. About five DR-DQ haplotypes were handled as single units for association and clustering because linkage in the cohort was strong. Across around 400 genotyped donors of the cohort, an average of about 240,000 unique TCR beta nucleotide sequences per donor were sequenced, and approximately 19% of those sequences were non-productive.

What the study reported, not specific to this receptor: Because HLA typing was missing for some donors at each locus, association tests included only the typed subset. In a later analysis, some 17,000 TCR beta sequences were associated with specific HLA alleles at a false discovery rate of 0.05. A total of about 150 TCR beta chains were listed by the study as associated with cytomegalovirus. In vitro tests confirmed that a few of the cytomegalovirus-associated TCR beta chains recognize cytomegalovirus antigens. The cohort was sequenced for TCR beta chains only, and without alpha or paired-chain data the features that could be detected were limited. Immune exposure information for the cohort was limited to CMV serostatus. The sequencing pipeline was judged likely to have produced a cluster of highly shared sequence variants as a technical artifact. The classifier was reported to diagnose cytomegalovirus status with high specificity and sensitivity in both the original and validation cohorts. A later analysis found that TCR association rates varied across HLA loci, with DRB1 alleles showing the most associated TCRs and HLA-C alleles the fewest. An association between a missense DCLRE1C variant and V-gene and J-gene trimming of TCR beta chains was found in a later genetic analysis and replicated in an independent cohort. A later analysis found that HLA-associated TCR beta chains were more clonally expanded and had lower generation probabilities than equally common non-associated chains. Most TCR sequences were seen in very few donors, while some public TCRs were found in many individuals. Strong co-occurrence of HLA alleles, especially DR and DQ, made assigning TCR associations to individual alleles difficult. Because counts were too low, fewer than 20 rarely observed V segments, including chromosome 9 orphons, were excluded from the earlier analysis of a few hundred of the donors. The authors suggested that the approach could potentially be generalized to other disease states and immunological phenotypes. A later genetic analysis reported fewer N-insertions in productive TCRs among donors in an Asian-associated ancestry cluster than the roughly 700-donor mean. In an earlier analysis of around 600 of the donors, most TCR beta V segments were observed in productive rearrangements about 87% or about 30% of the time, broadly matching IMGT annotations. A further reported finding was that TCR beta sequences accurately predicted the HLA-A and HLA-B alleles for most subjects in the first cohort. The 87-base-pair reads could not distinguish some IMGT-functional V segments, including TRBV6-2 and TRBV6-3, so those segments were excluded. According to a later analysis, most CMV-associated TCR beta chains appeared to be HLA-restricted, and the HLA associations seemed to be driven largely by CMV exposure. Presence/absence analyses assumed roughly uniform sequencing depth across donors, an assumption that may not hold. In a later analysis, several top co-occurrence clusters were reported to appear linked to parvovirus B19, influenza, CMV and Epstein-Barr virus. Linkage disequilibrium might explain the correlated functional status among segregating V segments, but an unknown experimental factor could not be excluded.

CDR1 and CDR2 are drawn from the germline V gene (reference sequence): GTSNPN, SVGIG. Trimming removed 0 bases from V and 3 bases from J; the gene matches leave 5 bases unexplained. Including cysteine and phenylalanine, the CDR3 has 14 amino acids. The CDR3 DNA has 42 bases and is translated from base 1. Library method: the immunoSEQ multiplex PCR assay. For the multiplex PCR, a mixture combining 60 forward primers for TCR Vbeta segments and 13 reverse primers for TCR Jbeta segments was used. The CDR3 region of rearranged TCR beta genes was amplified from genomic DNA by a multiplex PCR assay. The amplified TCR beta libraries were sequenced on the Illumina HiSeq System as 87-base-pair reads. Turning to the authors' computational methods: A later analysis counted tens of millions of unique TCR beta chains across the 690 or so repertoires, and 9.5 million to 11 million of these chains were shared by at least two donors. A nearest-neighbor algorithm error-corrected the raw reads and collapsed the reads into unique sequences, merging closely related sequences to remove PCR and sequencing errors. V, D and J gene segments were assigned by aligning CDR3 sequences to IMGT reference sequences. For a sequence to be retained, a match of at least six nucleotides was required to both a V gene segment and a J gene segment. A rearrangement was called productive if the CDR3 had no stop codons and remained in frame with V and J, and every other rearrangement was called non-productive. Following IMGT convention, CDR3 was defined as the stretch from the second conserved V-encoded cysteine up to the conserved J-encoded phenylalanine. The earlier analysis of some 540 of the donors excluded any sequence lacking an unambiguous match to a single V gene segment. In an earlier analysis of some 590 of the donors, V segments were called functional above 56.7% productive rearrangements and were called segregating when the between-donor standard deviation exceeded 5%. To diagnose cytomegalovirus status from the catalog of TCR beta chain sequences, a statistical classification framework was built. A later analysis assigned V and J genes by comparing TCR nucleotide sequences with IMGT/GENE-DB human TR gene sequences. Using the TCRdist pipeline, a later analysis assigned CDR3 sequences along with most-parsimonious VDJ recombination scenarios. A later analysis defined each TCR beta chain by its CDR3 amino acid sequence plus V-gene family, and excluded reads lacking a unique V-gene family. In a later analysis, nearly 600 highly shared, low-generation-probability nucleotide sequences were removed to address suspected cross-contamination and a sequencing artifact. In a later analysis, a clonal expansion index for each public chain was calculated from normalized within-repertoire ranks of inferred template counts. In a later analysis, generation probabilities were computed using a VDJ recombination model fitted to out-of-frame rearrangements, and the results were checked against IGoR. A later analysis scored TCR-TCR, TCR-HLA and TCR-CMV co-occurrence with hypergeometric tests, applying a repertoire-size bias correction to TCR pairs. To estimate false discovery rates, a later analysis permuted the HLA or CMV assignments 20 times. In a later analysis, co-occurring TCRs were grouped with DBSCAN, and TCRdist sequence similarity was added when clustering was performed within HLA-allele-positive subsets. Repertoires with fewer than 30,000 or more than 120,000 public chains, plus five repertoires with anomalous nucleotide sharing, were excluded from co-occurrence clustering. TCRdb stores this immuneACCESS table with in-frame sequences only. Part of the clones is absent; in the studies checked, under half of the shortfall reflects unresolved V genes, and no reason is known for the rest. V and J calls and clone size are as listed in that table; D and trimming were resolved from the DNA. The sample yields over 85,000 clones; over 75% were counted once. 3.4% of the sample goes to the ten largest clones.

The cohort consisted of 650 to 850 healthy bone marrow donors. All cohort members were sampled while nominally healthy, although unrecorded immune exposures were likely present. The donor was CMV seronegative and belonged to the group of approximately 320 seronegative cohort members. A peripheral blood sample was provided by each donor, and peripheral blood mononuclear cells were used for TCR beta sequencing. The Qiagen DNeasy Blood Extraction Kit was used to extract genomic DNA from the blood cell samples. Here the chain combines TRBV30 and TRBJ2-7; a stretch of 7 junction bases matches TRBD2. The TCR sequence derives from a man between 40 and 49 years old in good health and CMV-seronegative. Sample: PBMCs. The DNA sequence reads TGTGCCTGGAGTGTAGCGGGAATCGGCTACGAGCAGTACTTC. The encoded protein is CAWSVAGIGYEQYF.